This T cell receptor beta chain was sequenced for a study of technical replicates of blood from a handful of donors. The repertoire was sequenced with immunoSEQ multiplex PCR; TCRdb's copy has only in-frame clones and lacks some. The table has tens of thousands of clones, approximately 98% seen once. The sequenced sample was T cells isolated from PBMCs. The clonotype originates from a human donor in good health.

The CDR3 DNA reads TGTGCCAGCAGCTCAAAAAGACACAGGGGCAGGCGACTGTTTTTT. Its protein product is CASSSKRHRGRRLFF. V usage is TRBV7-8 and J usage is TRBJ1-4, with 7 bases fitting TRBD1. The CDR3 runs 15 residues. Germline V gene lookup returns CDR1 SGHVS and CDR2 FQNEAQ. The junction had 15 bases not matched to a gene; V was cut back by 4 bases and J by 13 bases.